The T cell receptor (beta chain) described here comes from a study of T cell changes during pregnancy in multiple sclerosis. Repertoires were generated with immunoSEQ multiplex PCR, while TCRdb's copy carries only in-frame clones and drops some. Seen here are 35,000 to 45,000 clones, about nine tenths observed once, and the top ten hold around 0.47%. Trimming took off 2 bases at V and 2 bases at J, with 7 bases between the two ends. Germline-derived CDR1 and CDR2 are SGHTA and FQGNSA. The CDR3 runs to 14 residues. The TCR comes from a female donor in good health, enrolled as a control in a pregnancy study. V gene TRBV7-2 combines with J gene TRBJ1-5; possible D gene TRBD1, 5 bases. The sequenced sample was CD4+ T cells from peripheral blood mononuclear cells, obtained in the first trimester of pregnancy. CDR3 region: CASSLLGRNQPQHF. The CDR3 DNA reads as TGTGCCAGCAGCTTATTGGGGCGCAATCAGCCCCAGCATTTT.